One sample yielded the 18 T cell receptor beta chains listed below, sequenced in a study of control samples from healthy donors and cancer patients. Some clones are missing from TCRdb's copy, which holds only in-frame ones; the method was immunoSEQ multiplex PCR. The sample carries about 130,000 clones, more than 75% recorded once. Sequencing was done on a sample of blood. These receptors were taken from a man aged 18 to 29 in good health.

The sample holds a few counts of this clone. The rearrangement links TRBV5-6 to TRBJ2-1; D possibly matches TRBD1 or TRBD2 (5 bases each). The CDR3 runs 14 residues. CDR1 and CDR2 from the germline V gene are SGHDT and YYEEEE. Trimming removed 1 base from V and 7 bases from J, with 12 bases in between. The CDR3 region is CASSLSGARNEQFF. The CDR3 DNA is TGTGCCAGCAGCTTGTCCGGGGCAAGGAATGAGCAGTTCTTC.

The chain uses TRBV9 and TRBJ2-7; 7 nucleotides align to TRBD1. CDR1 is SGDLS, CDR2 YYNGEE, per germline. The CDR3 has 14 amino acids. Germline trimming cut 4 bases from V and 4 bases from J; bases unmatched to any gene: 8. DNA of the CDR3: TGTGCCAGCAGCTCCTCCGGGACAGATTACGAGCAGTACTTC. Its protein is CASSSSGTDYEQYF.

This chain connects TRBV3-1 (or the pseudogene TRBV3-2) to TRBJ1-5, with D perhaps TRBD1 (5 bases). This CDR3 is built from 14 residues. V was shortened by 0 bases and J by 6 bases, with 9 bases between the two germline ends. Germline lookup yields CDR1 LGHDT and CDR2 YNNKEL (reference sequence). The CDR3 loop reads CASSQEEGTQPQHF. CDR3 DNA sequence: TGTGCCAGCAGCCAAGAAGAGGGGACTCAGCCCCAGCATTTT.

The V gene is TRBV24-1, the J gene TRBJ1-2, with D possibly matching TRBD1 (5 bases). V lost 5 bases, J lost 6 bases, and 15 bases lay in between. CDR1 and CDR2 from the germline V gene are KGHDR and SFDVKD. The CDR3 runs to 14 residues. The CDR3 loop reads CATSAGASNNGYTF. The CDR3 DNA reads TGTGCCACCAGTGCTGGGGCCTCCAACAATGGCTACACCTTC.

The V call is TRBV13, the J call TRBJ2-5; 10 nucleotides line up with TRBD2. The germline V gene has CDR1 PRHDT and CDR2 FYEKMQ (reference sequence). J gave up 4 bases and V 4 bases, and 12 bases lay outside the gene matches. The CDR3 is 17 residues long. The CDR3 DNA follows: TGTGCCAGCAGCTCCCAGCCGGGACTAGCGCTTCGAGAGACCCAGTACTTC. The encoded protein is CASSSQPGLALRETQYF.

This clone has only one observation. The genes are TRBV29-1 and TRBJ2-7; TRBD2 is a possible D gene (5 bases). CDR3 length: 13 residues. V was cut by 6 bases and J by 3 bases, with 15 bases left in between. The germline V gene encodes CDR1 SQVTM and CDR2 ANQGSEA. Written as DNA, the CDR3 is TGCAGCGTGGCCATCACGGCGGGCTACGAGCAGTACTTC. As protein: CSVAITAGYEQYF.

This clone has only one observation. The chain couples TRBV2 to TRBJ2-3; 13 bases map to TRBD2. Germline CDR1 SNHLY, CDR2 FYNNEI. Trimming cost V 4 bases and J 2 bases; bases outside gene matches: 3. The CDR3 spans 16 residues. The CDR3 loop is CASSGGTSGITDTQYF. CDR3 in DNA: TGTGCCAGCAGTGGAGGGACTAGCGGGATCACAGATACGCAGTATTTT.

This clone was seen more than once but under ten times. V is TRBV19 and J is TRBJ2-1; 9 positions match TRBD2. This CDR3 is 16 amino acids long. J gave up 6 bases and V 5 bases, and 11 bases lay outside the gene matches. The germline gives CDR1 LNHDA, CDR2 SQIVND (reference sequence). The CDR3 loop is CASSLHLAGLTNEQFF. The CDR3 DNA is TGTGCCAGTAGTCTACACCTAGCGGGACTCACCAATGAGCAGTTCTTC.

The rearrangement links TRBV24-1 to TRBJ1-5; D call uncertain. Trimming took 3 bases from V and 4 from J, leaving 15 bases between them. Germline V gives CDR1 KGHDR, CDR2 SFDVKD. This CDR3 spans 16 amino acids. CDR3 region: CATSDKFAGPNQPQHF. The CDR3 DNA follows: TGTGCCACCAGTGATAAATTCGCTGGACCAAATCAGCCCCAGCATTTT.

This rearrangement joins TRBV7-2 to TRBJ2-3; D is possibly TRBD1 or TRBD2 (5 bases each). The CDR3 has 14 amino acids. CDR1 and CDR2 from the germline V gene are SGHTA and FQGNSA. The V gene lost 5 bases and the J gene lost 4 bases, with 13 bases spanning the gap. Here the CDR3 DNA reads TGTGCCAGCAGCCCCGATCTGGGGGCAGATACGCAGTATTTT. Translation: CASSPDLGADTQYF.

V and J are TRBV7-2 and TRBJ1-1, with TRBD1 as a possible D gene (5 bases). The CDR3 extends over 14 amino acids. CDR1 is SGHTA and CDR2 is FQGNSA in the germline V gene. Trimming stripped 1 base from V and 5 bases from J, with 11 bases between. CDR3 sequence: CASSLVWGGTEAFF. The CDR3 nucleotides read TGTGCCAGCAGCTTAGTTTGGGGGGGGACTGAAGCTTTCTTT.

This clone came up a few times. The chain combines TRBV24-1 with TRBJ2-1, with 9 bases aligning to TRBD1. The length of the CDR3 is 17 residues. Germline CDR1 reads KGHDR; CDR2 reads SFDVKD. After removal of 3 bases from V and 1 base from J, the junction contained 6 bases not matched to a gene. CDR3 region: CATSDLTGGLSYNEQFF. CDR3 coding DNA: TGTGCCACCAGTGATCTTACAGGGGGCCTTTCCTACAATGAGCAGTTCTTC.

For the CDR3, the DNA is TGTGCCAGCACCCCTCCGGGGGGAGGGACTGAAGCTTTCTTT. Its translation is CASTPPGGGTEAFF. This chain joins TRBV6-5 and TRBJ1-1, with a tentative D call TRBD1 (5 bases). This CDR3 region has 14 residues. Trimming took 7 bases from V and 5 from J, leaving 17 bases between them. Germline V gene sequence: CDR1 MNHEY, CDR2 SVGAGI.

This chain joins TRBV6-1 and TRBJ2-7; a weak D match, TRBD2 (5 bases). The V end was cut by 3 bases, the J end by 3 bases, with 9 bases between. The CDR3 runs 13 residues. CDR1 is MNHNS and CDR2 is SASEGT in the germline V gene. CDR3 protein: CASSDGRDYEQYF. DNA for the CDR3: TGTGCCAGCAGTGATGGACGGGACTACGAGCAGTACTTC.

The V gene is TRBV5-5, the J gene TRBJ1-2; 10 bases match TRBD1. Germline lookup yields CDR1 SGHKS and CDR2 YYEKEE (reference sequence). V gave up 4 bases and J gave up 6 bases; unmatched junction bases: 9. CDR3 length: 15 residues. The CDR3 is CASSTGTGVLHGYTF. CDR3 sequence (DNA): TGTGCCAGCAGCACCGGGACAGGGGTCTTACATGGCTACACCTTC.

CDR3 amino acids: CASSLAGTGNTEAFF. CDR3 in DNA: TGTGCCAGCAGCTTAGCAGGGACGGGGAACACTGAAGCTTTCTTT. The V call is TRBV7-2, the J call TRBJ1-1, with D possibly matching TRBD1 (5 bases). The CDR3 loop spans 15 amino acids. Germline assignment: CDR1 SGHTA and CDR2 FQGNSA. V dropped 0 bases and J dropped 1 base, with 9 bases sitting between them.

The chain couples TRBV24-1 to TRBJ2-1; 13 bases match TRBD2. The CDR3 consists of 16 residues. CDR1 is KGHDR and CDR2 is SFDVKD in the germline V gene. Trimming removed 3 bases from V and 7 bases from J; junction bases left unmatched: 5. The CDR3 nucleotides are TGTGCCACCAGTGATACCGGGACTAGCGGGAAAAATGAGCAGTTCTTC. Protein: CATSDTGTSGKNEQFF.

Of note for this clone: This sample includes further DNA sequences coding for the same CDR3. This chain links TRBV24-1 with TRBJ2-3; 7 bases line up with TRBD1. The CDR3 covers 15 residues. The germline V gene encodes CDR1 KGHDR and CDR2 SFDVKD. V lost 7 bases to trimming and J lost 0 bases; unmatched junction nucleotides: 6. CDR3 nucleotides: TGTGCCACCAGCAGTGTCAGGGGGAGCACAGATACGCAGTATTTT. Translating gives CATSSVRGSTDTQYF.